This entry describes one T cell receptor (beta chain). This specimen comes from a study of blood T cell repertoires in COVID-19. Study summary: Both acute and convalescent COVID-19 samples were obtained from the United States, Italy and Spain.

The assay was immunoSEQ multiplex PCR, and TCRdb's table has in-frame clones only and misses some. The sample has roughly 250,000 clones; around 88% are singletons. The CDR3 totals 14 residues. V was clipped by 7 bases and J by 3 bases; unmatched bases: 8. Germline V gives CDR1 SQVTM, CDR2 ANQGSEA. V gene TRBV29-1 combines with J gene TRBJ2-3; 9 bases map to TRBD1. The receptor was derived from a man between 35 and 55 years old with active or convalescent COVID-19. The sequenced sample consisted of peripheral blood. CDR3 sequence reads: CSAVRGTGTDTQYF. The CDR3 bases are TGCAGCGCGGTCAGAGGGACAGGGACAGATACGCAGTATTTT.